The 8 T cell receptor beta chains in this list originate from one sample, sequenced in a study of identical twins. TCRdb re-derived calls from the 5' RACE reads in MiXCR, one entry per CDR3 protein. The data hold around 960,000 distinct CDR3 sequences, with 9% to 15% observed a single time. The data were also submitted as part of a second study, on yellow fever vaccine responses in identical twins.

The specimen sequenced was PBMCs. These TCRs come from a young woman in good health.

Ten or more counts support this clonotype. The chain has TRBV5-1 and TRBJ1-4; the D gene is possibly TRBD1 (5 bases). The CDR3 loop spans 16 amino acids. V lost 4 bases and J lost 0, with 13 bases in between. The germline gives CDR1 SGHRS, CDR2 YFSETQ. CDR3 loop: CASSLLGVTTNEKLFF. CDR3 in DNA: TGCGCCAGCAGCCTCCTGGGGGTTACAACTAATGAAAAACTGTTTTTT.

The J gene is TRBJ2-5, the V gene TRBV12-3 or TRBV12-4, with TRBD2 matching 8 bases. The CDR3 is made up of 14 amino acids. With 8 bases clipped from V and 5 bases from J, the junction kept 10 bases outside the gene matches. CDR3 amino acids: CASGDTRGAETQYF. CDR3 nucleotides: TGTGCCAGCGGCGACACGCGGGGGGCTGAGACCCAGTACTTC.

CDR3: CATNDGEQFF. CDR3 sequence (DNA): TGTGCCACTAATGATGGTGAGCAGTTCTTC. The chain combines TRBV2 with TRBJ2-1; the D is unclear. The germline V and J ends were trimmed by 10 bases and 9 bases, with 10 bases remaining between them. CDR1 is SNHLY and CDR2 is FYNNEI in the germline V gene. The CDR3 has 10 residues. The full variable domain, completed using reference TRBV2 and TRBJ2-1, is EPEVTQTPSHQVTQMGQEVILRCVPISNHLYFYWYRQILGQKVEFLVSFYNNEISEKSEIFDDQFSVERPDGSNFTLKIRSTKLEDSAMYFCATNDGEQFFGPGTRLTVL.

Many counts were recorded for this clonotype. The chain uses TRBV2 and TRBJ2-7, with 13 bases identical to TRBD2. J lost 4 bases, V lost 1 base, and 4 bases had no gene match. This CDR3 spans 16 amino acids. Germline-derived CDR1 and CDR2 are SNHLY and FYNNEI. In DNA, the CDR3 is TGTGCCAGCAGTGAAGAACTAGCGGGAGGGAATTACGAGCAGTACTTC. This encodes CASSEELAGGNYEQYF.

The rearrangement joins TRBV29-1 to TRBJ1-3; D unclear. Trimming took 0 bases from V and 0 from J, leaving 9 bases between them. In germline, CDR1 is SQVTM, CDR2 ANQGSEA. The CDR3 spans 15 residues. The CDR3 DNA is TGCAGCGTTGAAGATCGGGCACGCTCTGGAAACACCATATATTTT. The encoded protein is CSVEDRARSGNTIYF.

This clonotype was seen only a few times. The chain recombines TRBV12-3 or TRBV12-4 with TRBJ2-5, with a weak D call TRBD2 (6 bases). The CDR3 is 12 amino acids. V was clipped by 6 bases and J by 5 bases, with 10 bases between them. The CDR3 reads CASSRDFETQYF. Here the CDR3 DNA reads TGTGCCAGCAGCCGGGACTTCGAGACCCAGTACTTC.

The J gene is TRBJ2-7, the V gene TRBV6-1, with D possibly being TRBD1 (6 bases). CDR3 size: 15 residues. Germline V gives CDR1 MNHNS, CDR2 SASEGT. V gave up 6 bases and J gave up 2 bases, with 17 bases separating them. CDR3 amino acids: CASSPTRAGAYEQYV. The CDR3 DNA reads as TGTGCCAGCAGCCCGACCAGGGCAGGGGCCTACGAGCAGTACGTC.

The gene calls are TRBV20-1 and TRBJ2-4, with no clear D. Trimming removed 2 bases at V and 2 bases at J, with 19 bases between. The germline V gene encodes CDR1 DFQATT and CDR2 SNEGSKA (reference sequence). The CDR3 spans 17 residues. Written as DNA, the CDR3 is TGCAGTGCTAGAATTGCACAGAAGAGCTTATCCAAAAACATTCAGTACTTC. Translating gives CSARIAQKSLSKNIQYF.